The 6 T cell receptor beta chains below all came from one sample that was sequenced in a study of T cell responses to AZD1222 COVID-19 vaccine. Some clones are missing from TCRdb's copy, which holds only in-frame ones; the method was immunoSEQ multiplex PCR. The sample lists about 49,000 clones, approximately 80% occurring once. The sequencing used peripheral blood, collected on day 0 of MenACWY control vaccination. Source of these receptors: an adult in good health.

V is TRBV7-8 and J is TRBJ1-2, with D unclear. The ends were cut back, 1 base at V and 6 bases at J, with 6 bases in the middle. The CDR3 has 12 amino acids. Germline V gene lookup returns CDR1 SGHVS and CDR2 FQNEAQ. As DNA, the CDR3 is TGTGCCAGCAGCTTAGGAATGGATGGCTACACCTTC. It codes for CASSLGMDGYTF.

This sequence joins TRBV6-5 and TRBJ2-1; a weak D match, TRBD2 (6 bases). The CDR3 extends over 15 amino acids. Trimming took 5 bases from V and 1 from J, leaving 12 bases between them. The germline V gene has CDR1 MNHEY and CDR2 SVGAGI. This CDR3 is CASSLAPGSYNEQFF. The CDR3 region has the DNA TGTGCCAGCAGTCTAGCGCCGGGGTCCTACAATGAGCAGTTCTTC.

The rearrangement uses TRBV18 and TRBJ1-1, with D unclear. The CDR3 loop spans 13 amino acids. CDR1 is KGHSH, CDR2 LQKENI, per germline. V shed 2 bases and J shed 5 bases, with 9 bases lying between them. This CDR3 reads CASSPNSQTEAFF. The CDR3 DNA follows: TGTGCCAGCTCACCAAATAGCCAGACTGAAGCTTTCTTT. Full variable domain (rest looked up from reference TRBV18 and TRBJ1-1): NAGVMQNPRHLVRRRGQEARLRCSPMKGHSHVYWYRQLPEEGLKFMVYLQKENIIDESGMPKERFSAEFPKEGPSILRIQQVVRGDSAAYFCASSPNSQTEAFFGQGTRLTVV.

The rearrangement links TRBV9 to TRBJ1-3; D might be TRBD1 (5 bases). The ends were cut back, 3 bases at V and 1 base at J, with 8 bases in the middle. The germline V gene encodes CDR1 SGDLS and CDR2 YYNGEE. This CDR3 comprises 14 residues. The CDR3 sequence: CASSAGTSGNTIYF. The CDR3 nucleotides are TGTGCCAGCAGCGCAGGGACTTCTGGAAACACCATATATTTT.

This sequence joins TRBV29-1 and TRBJ1-2, with D uncertain. Germline CDR1 reads SQVTM; CDR2 reads ANQGSEA. The CDR3 consists of 14 residues. Trimming took 4 bases from V and 0 from J, leaving 12 bases between them. CDR3 DNA: TGCAGCGTTGGACGGGATAAAGCTAACTATGGCTACACCTTC. Translation: CSVGRDKANYGYTF.

This chain uses TRBV2 with TRBJ2-4; TRBD2 matches 12 bases. V lost 2 bases, J lost 12 bases, and 5 bases stayed unmatched. Germline V gene data show CDR1 as SNHLY and CDR2 as FYNNEI. CDR3 size: 14 residues. CDR3: CASSELAGGQAQYF. The CDR3 DNA sequence: TGTGCCAGCAGTGAACTAGCGGGAGGGCAGGCTCAGTACTTC.